The 15 T cell receptor beta chains below were found in one sample sequenced in a study of blood T cell repertoires in COVID-19. TCRdb's table, derived via immunoSEQ multiplex PCR, lists solely in-frame clones and lacks some. The sample carries some 150,000 clones, 81% recorded once. Sequencing was done on a sample of peripheral blood. The source is a human donor with acute or convalescent COVID-19. The donor label of this sample is uncertain.

The chain combines TRBV19 with TRBJ1-5; D not resolved. The CDR3 contains 14 residues. Germline CDR1 LNHDA, CDR2 SQIVND (reference sequence). V was pared by 7 bases and J by 6 bases, with 16 bases between. The CDR3 region is CASKGTRGSQPQHF. Written as DNA, the CDR3 is TGTGCCAGTAAAGGAACCCGAGGGAGTCAGCCCCAGCATTTT.

DNA of the CDR3: TGTGCCAGCAGCTCCGAGACAGAAGCCTATGGCTACACCTTC. This encodes CASSSETEAYGYTF. The genes are TRBV7-2 and TRBJ1-2, with D possibly being TRBD1 (5 bases). This CDR3 region has 14 residues. In germline, CDR1 is SGHTA, CDR2 FQGNSA. V lost 4 bases and J 4 bases, leaving 13 bases between the germline ends.

The chain is built from TRBV18 and TRBJ2-7, with 8 bases matching TRBD1. This CDR3 region has 13 residues. Per germline, CDR1 KGHSH and CDR2 LQKENI. V shed 5 bases, J shed 3 bases, and the junction held 3 bases outside the gene matches. CDR3 sequence: CASSSGQGYEQYV. The DNA of the CDR3 is TGTGCCAGCTCATCCGGACAGGGCTACGAGCAGTACGTC.

The CDR3 DNA reads TGCGCCAGCAGCCAAGGCCCGGGGTACGCTGAAGCTTTCTTT. Translating gives CASSQGPGYAEAFF. V gene TRBV4-1 combines with J gene TRBJ1-1; D is unresolved. Germline V gives CDR1 MGHRA, CDR2 YSYEKL. The V gene lost 1 base and the J gene lost 6 bases, with 12 bases spanning the gap. This CDR3 has 14 amino acids.

A few counts support this clone. The rearrangement joins TRBV27 to TRBJ2-2; D unresolved. The CDR3 covers 15 residues. Trimming took 2 bases from V and 4 from J, leaving 11 bases between them. From germline, CDR1 is MNHEY and CDR2 SMNVEV (reference sequence). CDR3 bases: TGTGCCAGCAGTTTACAGGCCCCGGCCACCGGGGAGCTGTTTTTT. This sequence encodes CASSLQAPATGELFF.

This clone was found a few times. In nucleotides, the CDR3 is TGTGCCAGCTCATCCAGGGAAGGCACTGAAGCTTTCTTT. Its protein is CASSSREGTEAFF. The chain has TRBV18 and TRBJ1-1; weak D call: TRBD1 (5 bases). CDR1 and CDR2 (germline): KGHSH, LQKENI. This CDR3 comprises 13 residues. The V end was cut by 5 bases, the J end by 4 bases, with 11 bases between.

V usage is TRBV5-1 and J usage is TRBJ1-1, with 7 bases aligning to TRBD1. Germline V gene lookup returns CDR1 SGHRS and CDR2 YFSETQ. The junction had 10 bases not matched to a gene; V was cut back by 2 bases and J by 0 bases. CDR3 size: 17 residues. CDR3 in amino acids: CASSLGGPREMNTEAFF. In nucleotides, the CDR3 is TGCGCCAGCAGCTTAGGGGGCCCCAGGGAGATGAACACTGAAGCTTTCTTT.

The chain is built from TRBV10-3 and TRBJ2-7, with D possibly matching TRBD1 (6 bases). This CDR3 region has 14 residues. V shed 0 bases and J shed 3 bases, with 9 bases lying between them. The germline gives CDR1 ENHRY, CDR2 SYGVKD. The CDR3 is CAISESGTHYEQYV. CDR3 nucleotides: TGTGCCATCAGTGAGTCGGGGACACACTACGAGCAGTACGTC.

This clone turned up a few times. This chain uses TRBV30 with TRBJ1-1; D not certain. Trimming stripped 1 base from V and 0 bases from J, with 9 bases between. This CDR3 has 14 amino acids. In germline, CDR1 is GTSNPN, CDR2 SVGIG (reference sequence). The CDR3 protein is CAWSGVTLNTEAFF. The CDR3 nucleotides are TGTGCCTGGAGTGGAGTTACTTTGAACACTGAAGCTTTCTTT.

The chain carries TRBV9 and TRBJ2-7; 7 bases are shared with TRBD2. CDR1 and CDR2 from the germline V gene are SGDLS and YYNGEE. Trimming cost V 3 bases and J 5 bases; bases outside gene matches: 5. CDR3 length: 13 residues. Here the CDR3 DNA reads TGTGCCAGCAGCGAGACCGGGACTAACGAGCAGTACTTC. Protein: CASSETGTNEQYF.

The rearrangement joins TRBV7-8 to TRBJ2-1; 7 bases match TRBD2. V was clipped by 6 bases and J by 3 bases; unmatched bases: 5. Germline V lookup: CDR1 SGHVS, CDR2 FQNEAQ. The CDR3 spans 14 residues. This chain's CDR3 is CASSYRTSYNEQFF. The CDR3 DNA reads as TGTGCCAGCAGTTACAGGACTAGCTACAATGAGCAGTTCTTC.

The chain employs TRBV6-5 and TRBJ1-5; a weak D match, TRBD1 (6 bases). The CDR3 is 15 residues long. Trimming pared 7 bases from V and 4 bases from J, leaving 17 bases between. Looked up from germline, CDR1 is MNHEY and CDR2 is SVGAGI. The CDR3 DNA reads TGTGCCAGCACCCCCCCGGGGACACCGAATCAGCCCCAGCATTTT. Translating gives CASTPPGTPNQPQHF.

The V call is TRBV21-1, the J call TRBJ1-5; whether TRBD1, the table's D call, matches the DNA was not checked. TRBV21-1 is reported as a pseudogene. The CDR3 covers 20 residues. The DNA of the CDR3 is TGTGCCAGCTTGACTAAAGGGCCAGACAGGGGCCGGGACTTCAATCAGCCCCAGCATTTT. Protein: CASLTKGPDRGRDFNQPQHF.

The chain links TRBV24-1 to TRBJ2-7; the match to TRBD1 covers 9 bases. Germline lookup yields CDR1 KGHDR and CDR2 SFDVKD. There are 14 residues in the CDR3. Losses at the gene ends were 5 bases for V and 6 bases for J; bases not matched to a gene: 7. This CDR3 reads CATSATDRGSEQYF. The CDR3 coding sequence is TGTGCCACCAGTGCGACGGACAGGGGAAGCGAGCAGTACTTC.

This chain uses TRBV5-5 with TRBJ2-7; D possibly corresponds to TRBD1 (7 bases). The CDR3 is 15 residues long. CDR1 SGHKS and CDR2 YYEKEE come from the germline V gene (reference sequence). The V end was cut by 0 bases, the J end by 5 bases, with 15 bases between. The CDR3 protein is CASSLVGQGGNEQYV. The CDR3 nucleotides are TGTGCCAGCAGCTTGGTTGGGCAGGGGGGAAACGAGCAGTACGTC.